This T cell receptor (beta chain) comes out of a study of blood T cell repertoires in COVID-19 (dated by TCRdb to the early 2020s). The study in broad terms: The collaborator samples originated in the United States, Italy and Spain and spanned the acute and convalescent phases of COVID-19. The prospective study material was composed of cDNA or gDNA derived from T cells, B-cell-depleted T cells, or PBMCs. Sample metadata almost always included a de-identified subject ID, COVID-19 status, age in years and sex. Where HLA class I and class II types were available, the types were taken from metadata supplied by the sample provider, not from assay-based typing. Deeply sampled blood TCRbeta repertoires from subjects exposed to, actively infected with, or recovered from COVID-19 were included in the dataset. The samples were drawn from the first 160 participants of the ongoing ImmuneRACE study and from roughly 1,300 subjects provided by 6 global collaborators. A freely available public database, intended as a resource for researchers studying the immune response to SARS-CoV-2, is where the repertoires were released.

TCRbeta CDR3 regions were amplified from genomic DNA by means of the immunoSEQ Assay, a bias-controlled multiplex PCR. The authors processed their data as follows. Within the assay, amplification of reference gene primers was used to estimate how many nucleated cells each sample contained. Sequence reads were collapsed and filtered to measure the absolute abundance of every unique TCRbeta CDR3 rearrangement. For each sample, productive Simpson clonality was calculated as the square root of Simpson's diversity index over productive rearrangements. TCRdb took this table from immuneACCESS and kept in-frame rearrangements with V and J called. Such tables lack part of the clones; where checked against another copy, unresolved V genes explain under half of the gap, and the rest is unexplained. That table is the source of V, J and clone size, and D and trimming were worked out from the DNA. This sample comprises hundreds of thousands of clones, roughly 88% of them detected only once. The ten largest clones represent approximately 14% of the sample.

What the research found in general, with its limitations: Clinical and demographic metadata were provided uncurated, with the amount varying by source and participant.

About this clone: Which antigen it targets is not known. Base qualities are not at hand, and no much larger clone is one base apart.

Participants in the prospective study were enrolled through a virtual design, were aged about 18 to 90 years, and lived in approximately 25 United States geographic areas. In the prospective study, participants were assigned to cohorts based on the clinical history participants reported in a screening survey and a study questionnaire. In the prospective study, mobile phlebotomists collected whole blood, serum and a nasopharyngeal or oropharyngeal swab from each participant. Prospective study participants could optionally give additional blood draws and questionnaires over an approximately 2-month period. Before DNA extraction, prospective study blood samples were shipped either frozen or at room temperature. Sequencing used PBMCs or T cells enriched from blood (not recorded which). The TCR sequence derives from a woman aged 45-60 years with acute COVID-19.

The DNA reads TGTGCCAGTAGGAGGACTAGCGGGGTTTACGAGCAGTACTTC. Translated, this is CASRRTSGVYEQYF. The chain is assembled from TRBV19 and TRBJ2-7, with 12 bases matching TRBD2. The CDR3, from cysteine to phenylalanine, totals 14 residues. Here the CDR3 DNA is all that survives: 42 bases in frame from base 1. Per the germline V gene (reference sequence), LNHDA is the CDR1 and SQIVND is the CDR2. After removal of 6 bases from V and 4 bases from J, the junction retains 4 bases not matched to a gene.